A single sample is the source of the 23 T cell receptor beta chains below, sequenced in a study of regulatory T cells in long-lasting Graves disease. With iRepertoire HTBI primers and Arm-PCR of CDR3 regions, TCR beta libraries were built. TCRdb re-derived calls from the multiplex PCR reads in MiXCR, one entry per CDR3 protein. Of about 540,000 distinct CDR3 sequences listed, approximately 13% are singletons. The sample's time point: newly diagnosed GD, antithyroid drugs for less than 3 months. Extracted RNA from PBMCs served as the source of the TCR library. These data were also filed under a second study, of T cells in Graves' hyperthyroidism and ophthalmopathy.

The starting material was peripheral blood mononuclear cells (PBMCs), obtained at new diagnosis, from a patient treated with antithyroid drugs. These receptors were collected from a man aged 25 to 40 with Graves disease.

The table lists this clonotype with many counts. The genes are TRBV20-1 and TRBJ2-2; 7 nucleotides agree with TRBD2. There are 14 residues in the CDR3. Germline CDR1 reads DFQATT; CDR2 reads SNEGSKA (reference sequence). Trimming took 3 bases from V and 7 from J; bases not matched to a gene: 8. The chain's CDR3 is CSARALAIDGELFF. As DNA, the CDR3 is TGCAGTGCTAGGGCACTAGCGATCGACGGGGAGCTGTTTTTT.

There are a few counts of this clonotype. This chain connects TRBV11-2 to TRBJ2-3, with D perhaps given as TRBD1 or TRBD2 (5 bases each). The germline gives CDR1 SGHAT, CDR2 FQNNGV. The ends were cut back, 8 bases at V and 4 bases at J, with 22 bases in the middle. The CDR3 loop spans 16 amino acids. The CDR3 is CASARPAAGSPDTQYF. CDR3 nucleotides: TGTGCCAGCGCAAGGCCCGCCGCAGGGAGTCCAGATACGCAGTATTTT.

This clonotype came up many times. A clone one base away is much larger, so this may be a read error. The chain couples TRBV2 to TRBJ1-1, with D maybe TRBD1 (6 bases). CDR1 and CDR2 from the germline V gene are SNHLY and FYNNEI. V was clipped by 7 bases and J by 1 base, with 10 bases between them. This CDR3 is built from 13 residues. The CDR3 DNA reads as TGTGCCAGCACCTTGGACAGGAACACTGAAGCTTTCTTT. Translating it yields CASTLDRNTEAFF.

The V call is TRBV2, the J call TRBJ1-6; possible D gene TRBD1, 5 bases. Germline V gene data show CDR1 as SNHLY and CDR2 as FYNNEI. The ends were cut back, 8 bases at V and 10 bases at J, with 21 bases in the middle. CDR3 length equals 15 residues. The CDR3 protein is CASFRDSALRSPLHF. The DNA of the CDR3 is TGTGCCAGCTTCCGGGACTCCGCATTAAGGTCACCCCTCCACTTT.

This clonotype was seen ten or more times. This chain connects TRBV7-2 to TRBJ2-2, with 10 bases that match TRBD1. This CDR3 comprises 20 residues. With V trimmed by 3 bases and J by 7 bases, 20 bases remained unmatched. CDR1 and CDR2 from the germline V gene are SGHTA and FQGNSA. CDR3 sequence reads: CASSFPSGTGDRLGSGELFF. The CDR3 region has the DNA TGTGCCAGCAGCTTCCCCTCCGGGACAGGGGACCGGCTAGGGAGCGGGGAGCTGTTTTTT.

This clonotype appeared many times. This CDR3 is CSAEQLRGRLETQYF. The CDR3 bases are TGCAGTGCCGAACAATTGCGCGGGAGATTAGAGACCCAGTACTTC. The V call is TRBV20-1, the J call TRBJ2-5; 7 nucleotides match TRBD2. The junction had 14 bases not matched to a gene; V was cut back by 6 bases and J by 4 bases. There are 15 residues in the CDR3. Germline V gene sequence: CDR1 DFQATT, CDR2 SNEGSKA (reference sequence).

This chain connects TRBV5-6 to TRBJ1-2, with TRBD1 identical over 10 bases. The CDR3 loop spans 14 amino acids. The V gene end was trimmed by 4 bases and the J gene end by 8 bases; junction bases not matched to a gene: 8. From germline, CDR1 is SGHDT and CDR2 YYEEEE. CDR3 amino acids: CASSATGGESGYTF. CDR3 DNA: TGTGCCAGCAGCGCGACAGGGGGCGAATCAGGCTACACCTTC.

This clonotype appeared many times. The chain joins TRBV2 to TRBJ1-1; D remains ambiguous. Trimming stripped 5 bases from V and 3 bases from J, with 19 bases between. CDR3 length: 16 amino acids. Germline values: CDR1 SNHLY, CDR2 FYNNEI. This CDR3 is CASSTRYYRPYTEAFF. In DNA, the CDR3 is TGTGCCAGCAGTACGCGCTATTACCGTCCGTACACTGAAGCTTTCTTT.

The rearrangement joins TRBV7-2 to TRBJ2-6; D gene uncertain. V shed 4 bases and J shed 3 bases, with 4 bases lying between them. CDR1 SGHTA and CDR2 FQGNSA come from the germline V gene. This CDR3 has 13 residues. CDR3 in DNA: TGTGCCAGCAGCTCTTTTGGGGCCAACGTCCTGACTTTC. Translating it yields CASSSFGANVLTF.

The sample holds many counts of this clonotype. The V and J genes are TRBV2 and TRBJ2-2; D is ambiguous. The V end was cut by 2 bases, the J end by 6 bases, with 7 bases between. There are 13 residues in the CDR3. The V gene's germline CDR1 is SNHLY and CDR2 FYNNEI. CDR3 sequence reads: CASSEHLPGELFF. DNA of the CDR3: TGTGCCAGCAGTGAACATCTCCCCGGGGAGCTGTTTTTT.

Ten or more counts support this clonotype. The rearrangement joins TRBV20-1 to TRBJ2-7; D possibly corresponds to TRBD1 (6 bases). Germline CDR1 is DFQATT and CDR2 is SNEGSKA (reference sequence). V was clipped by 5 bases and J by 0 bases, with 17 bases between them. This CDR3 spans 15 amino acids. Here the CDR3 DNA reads TGCAGTGCTCAGCAGGACAGAAAGAGCTCCTACGAGCAGTACTTC. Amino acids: CSAQQDRKSSYEQYF.

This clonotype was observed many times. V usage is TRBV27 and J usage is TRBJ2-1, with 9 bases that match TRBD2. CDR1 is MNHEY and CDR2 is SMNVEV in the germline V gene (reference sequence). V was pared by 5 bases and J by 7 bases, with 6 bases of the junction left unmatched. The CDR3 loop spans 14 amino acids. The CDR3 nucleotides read TGTGCCAGCAGTGTAGCGGGAGTATCAAATGAGCAGTTCTTC. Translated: CASSVAGVSNEQFF.

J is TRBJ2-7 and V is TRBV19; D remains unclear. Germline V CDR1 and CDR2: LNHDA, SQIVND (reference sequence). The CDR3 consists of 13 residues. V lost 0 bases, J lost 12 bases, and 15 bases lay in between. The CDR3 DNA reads TGTGCCAGTAGTATAGATCCCTGGACCGATCGGTACTTC. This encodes CASSIDPWTDRYF.

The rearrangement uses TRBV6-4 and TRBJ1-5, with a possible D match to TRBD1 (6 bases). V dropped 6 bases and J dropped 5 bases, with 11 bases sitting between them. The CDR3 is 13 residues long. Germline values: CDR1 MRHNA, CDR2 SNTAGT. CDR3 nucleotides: TGTGCCAGCAGAAAGGACAGAGATCAGCCCCAGCATTTT. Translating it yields CASRKDRDQPQHF.

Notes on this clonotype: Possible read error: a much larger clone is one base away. The CDR3 region has the DNA TGTGCCGGCAGTTTAAAGGGACTTCAGGCTTTCTTT. Translated: CAGSLKGLQAFF. This rearrangement joins TRBV28 to TRBJ1-1, with a tentative D call TRBD1 (5 bases). This CDR3 comprises 12 residues. CDR1 is MDHEN, CDR2 SYDVKM, per germline. Full variable domain (rest looked up from reference TRBV28 and TRBJ1-1): DVKVTQSSRYLVKRTGEKVFLECVQDMDHENMFWYRQDPGLGLRLIYFSYDVKMKEKGDIPEGYSVSREKKERFSLILESASTNQTSMYLCAGSLKGLQAFFGQGTRLTVV.

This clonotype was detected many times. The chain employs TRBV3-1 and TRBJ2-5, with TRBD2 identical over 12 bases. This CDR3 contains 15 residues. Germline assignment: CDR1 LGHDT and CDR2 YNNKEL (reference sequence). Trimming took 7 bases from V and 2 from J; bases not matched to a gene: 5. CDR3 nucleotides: TGTGCCAGCAAAAAAGGACTAGCGGGACAAGAGACCCAGTACTTC. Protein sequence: CASKKGLAGQETQYF.

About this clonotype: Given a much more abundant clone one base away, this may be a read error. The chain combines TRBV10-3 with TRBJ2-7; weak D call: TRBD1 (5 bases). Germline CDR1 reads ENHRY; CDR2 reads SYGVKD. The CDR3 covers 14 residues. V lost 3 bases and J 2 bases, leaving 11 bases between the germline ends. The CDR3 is CAISEGAGTYEQYF. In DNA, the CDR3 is TGTGCCATCAGTGAAGGGGCAGGGACCTACGAGCAGTACTTC.

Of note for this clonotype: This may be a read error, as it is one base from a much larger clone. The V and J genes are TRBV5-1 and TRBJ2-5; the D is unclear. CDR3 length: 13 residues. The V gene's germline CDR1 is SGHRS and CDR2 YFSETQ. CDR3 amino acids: CAGSLFYGETQYF. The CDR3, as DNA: TGCGCCGGCAGCTTGTTCTACGGGGAGACCCAGTACTTC.

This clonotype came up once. CDR3 in amino acids: CASSLGWGAGTDTQYF. For the CDR3, the DNA is TGTGCCAGCAGCCTTGGATGGGGGGCGGGCACAGATACGCAGTATTTT. This chain joins TRBV5-8 and TRBJ2-3; D could derive from TRBD1 or TRBD2 (6 bases each). Trimming removed 4 bases at V and 1 base at J, with 16 bases between. Germline V gene lookup returns CDR1 SGHTS and CDR2 YDEGEE. CDR3 length equals 16 residues. Using reference TRBV5-8 and TRBJ2-3 for the parts outside the CDR3, the full variable domain is EAGVTQSPTHLIKTRGQQATLRCSPISGHTSVYWYQQALGLGLQFLLWYDEGEERNRGNFPPRFSGRQFPNYSSELNVNALELEDSALYLCASSLGWGAGTDTQYFGPGTRLTVL.

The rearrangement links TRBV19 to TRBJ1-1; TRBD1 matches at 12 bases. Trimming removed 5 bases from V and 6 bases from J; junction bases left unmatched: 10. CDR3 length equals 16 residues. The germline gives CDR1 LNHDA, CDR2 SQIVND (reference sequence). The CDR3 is CASSAGTGGPRAEAFF. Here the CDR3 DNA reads TGTGCCAGTAGTGCCGGGACAGGGGGCCCGAGGGCTGAAGCTTTCTTT.

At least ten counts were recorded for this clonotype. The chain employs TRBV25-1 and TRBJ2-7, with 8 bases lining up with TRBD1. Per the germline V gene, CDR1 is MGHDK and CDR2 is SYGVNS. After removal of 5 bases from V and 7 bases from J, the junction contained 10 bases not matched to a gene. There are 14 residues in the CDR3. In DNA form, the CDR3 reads TGTGCCAGCAGTAAGGACAGGGAGGTTGGAGAGCAGTACTTC. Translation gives CASSKDREVGEQYF.

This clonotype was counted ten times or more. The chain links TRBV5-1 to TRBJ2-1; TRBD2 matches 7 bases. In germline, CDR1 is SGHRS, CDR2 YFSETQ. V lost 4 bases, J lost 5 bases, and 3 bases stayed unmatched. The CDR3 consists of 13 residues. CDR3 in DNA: TGCGCCAGCAGCAGCCTAGCGGACAATGAGCAGTTCTTC. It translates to CASSSLADNEQFF.

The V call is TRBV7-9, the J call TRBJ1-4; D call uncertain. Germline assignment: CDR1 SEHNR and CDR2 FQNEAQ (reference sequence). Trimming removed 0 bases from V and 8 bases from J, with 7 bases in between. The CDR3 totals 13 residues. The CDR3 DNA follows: TGTGCCAGCAGCTTAGCTTCGGTGGAAAAACTGTTTTTT. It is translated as CASSLASVEKLFF. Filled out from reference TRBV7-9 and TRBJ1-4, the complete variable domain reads DTGVSQNPRHKITKRGQNVTFRCDPISEHNRLYWYRQTLGQGPEFLTYFQNEAQLEKSRLLSDRFSAERPKGSFSTLEIQRTEQGDSAMYLCASSLASVEKLFFGSGTQLSVL.